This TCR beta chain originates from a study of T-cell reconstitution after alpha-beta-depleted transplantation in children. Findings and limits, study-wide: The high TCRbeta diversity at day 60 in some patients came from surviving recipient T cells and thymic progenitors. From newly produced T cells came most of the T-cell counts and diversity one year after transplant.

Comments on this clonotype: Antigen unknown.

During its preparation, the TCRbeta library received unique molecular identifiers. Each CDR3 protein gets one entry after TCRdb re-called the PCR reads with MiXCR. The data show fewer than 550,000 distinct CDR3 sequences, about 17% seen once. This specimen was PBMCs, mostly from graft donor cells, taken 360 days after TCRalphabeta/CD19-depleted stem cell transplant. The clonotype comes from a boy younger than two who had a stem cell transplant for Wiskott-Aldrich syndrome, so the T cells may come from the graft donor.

The CDR3: CASSVDFFFRRAGAGELFF. The CDR3, as DNA: TGTGCCAGCAGCGTAGACTTCTTCTTCCGGAGAGCGGGGGCCGGGGAGCTGTTTTTT. This chain connects TRBV9 to TRBJ2-2; the match to TRBD2 covers 8 bases. Looked up from germline, CDR1 is SGDLS and CDR2 is YYNGEE. The CDR3 extends over 19 amino acids. V lost 0 bases and J lost 6; bases outside the gene matches: 16.